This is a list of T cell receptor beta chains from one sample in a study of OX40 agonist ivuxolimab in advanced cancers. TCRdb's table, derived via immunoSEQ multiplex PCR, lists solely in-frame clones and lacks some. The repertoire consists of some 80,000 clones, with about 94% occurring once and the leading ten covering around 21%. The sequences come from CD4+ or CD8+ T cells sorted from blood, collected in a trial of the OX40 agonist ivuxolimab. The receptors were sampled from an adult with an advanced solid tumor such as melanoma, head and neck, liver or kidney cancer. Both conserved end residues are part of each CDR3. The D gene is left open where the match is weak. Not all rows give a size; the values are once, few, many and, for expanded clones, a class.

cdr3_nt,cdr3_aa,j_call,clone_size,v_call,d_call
TGTGCCAGCAGTCGGGACGGCGGTCCCTATACCCAGTACTTC,CASSRDGGPYTQYF,TRBJ2-5,.,TRBV6-5,.
TGTGCCAGCAGCCGGGCTTCGGGGGGAAATACGCAGTATTTT,CASSRASGGNTQYF,TRBJ2-3,.,TRBV6-5,TRBD2
TGTGCCAGTAGTTCGGCAGGGGGTGTTGATCAGCCCCAGCATTTT,CASSSAGGVDQPQHF,TRBJ1-5,.,TRBV19,TRBD1
TGTGCCAGCAGCTTGACAGGGCCGTACGAGCAGTACTTC,CASSLTGPYEQYF,TRBJ2-7,.,TRBV5-6,.
TGTGCCAGCAGTTACGGGGCAGGGTCAGATACGCAGTATTTT,CASSYGAGSDTQYF,TRBJ2-3,.,TRBV6-5,.
TGTGCCAGCAGCCCAGGGGGCGGGCTCCGTATGGGCTATGGCTACACCTTC,CASSPGGGLRMGYGYTF,TRBJ1-2,.,TRBV7-8,TRBD1
TGCGCCAGCAGCTACCGACAGGGGCCGAACACTGAAGCTTTCTTT,CASSYRQGPNTEAFF,TRBJ1-1,.,TRBV5-1,TRBD1
TGTGCCAGCAGCTTAGGGACAGGGGGTCCCACAGATACGCAGTATTTT,CASSLGTGGPTDTQYF,TRBJ2-3,.,TRBV7-9,TRBD1
TGTGCCAGCAGCCCCTCTGGCGGGGACTACAATGAGCAGTTCTTC,CASSPSGGDYNEQFF,TRBJ2-1,.,TRBV7-3,.
TGTGCCAGCAGAATGGGACAGCCCTACAATGAGCAGTTCTTC,CASRMGQPYNEQFF,TRBJ2-1,.,TRBV27,TRBD1
TGCGCCAGCAGCCAAGGGATCGGAGCGGGAGACGCCTACAATGAGCAGTTCTTC,CASSQGIGAGDAYNEQFF,TRBJ2-1,.,TRBV4-3,TRBD2
TGTGCCAGCAGCTTAGGGCAGGCGGTGAATGAAAAACTGTTTTTT,CASSLGQAVNEKLFF,TRBJ1-4,.,TRBV7-9,.
TGTGCCAGCAGCTTAAGAATGGGGGACGCAGGCTACACCTTC,CASSLRMGDAGYTF,TRBJ1-2,.,TRBV13,.
TGTGCCAGCAGCGTAGGGTTAGCGGGAGCTCTGGATACGCAGTATTTT,CASSVGLAGALDTQYF,TRBJ2-3,.,TRBV9,TRBD2
TGTGCCAGCAGCCGTCCACAGGGGGCTTCCTACAATGAGCAGTTCTTC,CASSRPQGASYNEQFF,TRBJ2-1,.,TRBV5-6,TRBD1
TGCGCCAGCAGCCGCCGCGGGGGGACCTACGAGCAGTACTTC,CASSRRGGTYEQYF,TRBJ2-7,.,TRBV4-1,TRBD2
TGTGCCAGTAGTATCCAGGGGGGGCAGATGAACACTGAAGCTTTCTTT,CASSIQGGQMNTEAFF,TRBJ1-1,.,TRBV19,TRBD1
TGTGCCACCCTACCCGACGATGGCACTGAAGCTTTCTTT,CATLPDDGTEAFF,TRBJ1-1,.,TRBV27,.
TGCGCCAGCAGCCAAGAAGGGGGGACAGTCCGCGAGCAGTACTTC,CASSQEGGTVREQYF,TRBJ2-7,.,TRBV4-1,.
TGTGCCAGTAGGGGGGACAGGGGGCCAGATACGCAGTATTTT,CASRGDRGPDTQYF,TRBJ2-3,.,TRBV19,TRBD1
TGTGCCAGCAGCGTAGGTGACCGGGGCACTGAAGCTTTCTTT,CASSVGDRGTEAFF,TRBJ1-1,.,TRBV9,.
TGCGCCAGCAGCCACGGTGACAGGGACTTGGGCTACACCTTC,CASSHGDRDLGYTF,TRBJ1-2,once,TRBV4-3,TRBD1
TGCGCCAGCAGCCGACCAACTAGCGGGGGAACAGATACGCAGTATTTT,CASSRPTSGGTDTQYF,TRBJ2-3,.,TRBV4-1,TRBD2
TGTGCCAGCAGAGGAATACAGGGTTTGCAGCCCCAGCATTTT,CASRGIQGLQPQHF,TRBJ1-5,.,TRBV2,.
TGTGCCAGCAGTTTCACAGCAACTAATGAAAAACTGTTTTTT,CASSFTATNEKLFF,TRBJ1-4,.,TRBV28,.
TGTGCCAGCAGCCTCCTTAGAGACGAGCAGTACTTC,CASSLLRDEQYF,TRBJ2-7,.,TRBV7-9,.
TGTGCCAGCAGCCCACGGGACAGGGGCTACGAGCAGTACTTC,CASSPRDRGYEQYF,TRBJ2-7,.,TRBV7-7,TRBD1
TGCGCCAGCAGCCAAGGGGGCTTTGGCTACACCTTC,CASSQGGFGYTF,TRBJ1-2,.,TRBV4-1,.
TGCGCCAGCAGCCAGGTCCGGTCTGGGTGGGAGACCCAGTACTTC,CASSQVRSGWETQYF,TRBJ2-5,.,TRBV4-3,.
TGTGCCAGCAGCCCTCCGGGACAGGGGGATGAGCAGTTCTTC,CASSPPGQGDEQFF,TRBJ2-1,.,TRBV11-2,TRBD1
TGTGCCAGCAGCTCGCCGGGGGCCATGAACACTGAAGCTTTCTTT,CASSSPGAMNTEAFF,TRBJ1-1,.,TRBV7-3,.
TGCGCCAGCAGCCACGTGAGACTCTACATGAACACTGAAGCTTTCTTT,CASSHVRLYMNTEAFF,TRBJ1-1,.,TRBV4-3,.
TGTGCCAGCAGTGAAAAAAGGATAGGGGTTTGGTCCGACGTTACTCGCTACGAGCAGTACTTC,CASSEKRIGVWSDVTRYEQYF,TRBJ2-7,.,TRBV6-1,.
TGTGCCAGCAGTGCAGCGGGAGGGATAGATACGCAGTATTTT,CASSAAGGIDTQYF,TRBJ2-3,.,TRBV6-4,TRBD2
TGTGCCAGTAGCGTAGGACAGGGCACCTACAATGAGCAGTTCTTC,CASSVGQGTYNEQFF,TRBJ2-1,once,TRBV19,TRBD1
TGTGCCAGCAGCGTAGCCGGGGTAACCAATGAGCAGTTCTTC,CASSVAGVTNEQFF,TRBJ2-1,.,TRBV9,.
TGTGCCAGCAGCCCCTGGACAGGATTCTCTGGAAACACCATATATTTT,CASSPWTGFSGNTIYF,TRBJ1-3,.,TRBV9,TRBD1
TGCGCCAGCAGCCAAGATCGGACAGGGGGAGGCTATGGCTACACCTTC,CASSQDRTGGGYGYTF,TRBJ1-2,.,TRBV4-1,TRBD1
TGTGCCAGCAGTGACATAAGTGACGAGCAGTACTTC,CASSDISDEQYF,TRBJ2-7,.,TRBV5-4,.
TGCGCCAGCAGCTCGACAGATGCTTTACGAAAAACTGTTTTT,CASSSTDALRKTVF,TRBJ1-4,.,TRBV5-1,.
TGTGCCAGTAGTATCCGGGACAGGGGTAATTACGAGCAGTACTTC,CASSIRDRGNYEQYF,TRBJ2-7,once,TRBV19,TRBD1
TGTGCCAGCATCGGCTCCCTTCGGGGCGGGAGATCTAGTCACATTCAGTACTTC,CASIGSLRGGRSSHIQYF,TRBJ2-4,.,TRBV9,TRBD2
TGTGCCAGCAGCCTACGAGGGACAGGCGTCCCCTACGAGCAGTACTTC,CASSLRGTGVPYEQYF,TRBJ2-7,.,TRBV7-9,TRBD1
TGCACCAGCAGCCAAGGACTAGCGAGCGGAGATACGCAGTATTTT,CTSSQGLASGDTQYF,TRBJ2-3,.,TRBV1,.
TGTGCCAGTACTTCCCCCCGCGGGAGAAATCAGCCCCAGCATTTT,CASTSPRGRNQPQHF,TRBJ1-5,.,TRBV19,.
TGTGCCAGCAGCCAACGGGACAGGGGGTACAATGAGCAGTTCTTC,CASSQRDRGYNEQFF,TRBJ2-1,.,TRBV13,TRBD1
TGTGCCAGCAGTTTCTGGGCAGGTCCCTACGAGCAGTACTTC,CASSFWAGPYEQYF,TRBJ2-7,.,TRBV27,.
TGTGCCAGCTCACCACAGTCTAGCTACAATTCCTACAATGAGCAGTTCTTC,CASSPQSSYNSYNEQFF,TRBJ2-1,.,TRBV18,.
TGTGCCAGCAGCGCGAGCTCCTATAATTCACCCCTCCACTTT,CASSASSYNSPLHF,TRBJ1-6,.,TRBV9,.
TGTGCCAGCAGCTACTCCGAGGGGCCAGATACGCAGTATTTT,CASSYSEGPDTQYF,TRBJ2-3,.,TRBV7-3,.
TGTGCCAGTAGTATAGATCGGGCAGACTACACCTTC,CASSIDRADYTF,TRBJ1-2,.,TRBV19,.
TGTGCCATCAGTGGTGGCAGCGGGAGTCAGAATGAGCAGTTCTTC,CAISGGSGSQNEQFF,TRBJ2-1,.,TRBV10-3,TRBD2
TGTGCCAGCAGTTTATATGCGGGATCCCCCCTCAATGAGCAGTTCTTC,CASSLYAGSPLNEQFF,TRBJ2-1,.,TRBV27,.
TGTGCCAGTAGTATAGACATATTAGGTAGGTTTGACGGATCCACAGATACGCAGTATTTT,CASSIDILGRFDGSTDTQYF,TRBJ2-3,.,TRBV19,.
TGCAGCGTTGAGACAGGCGGTAACCAGCCCCAGCATTTT,CSVETGGNQPQHF,TRBJ1-5,.,TRBV29-1,.
TGTGCCAGCAGTCTCCAACAGGGATTGGACGAGCAGTACTTC,CASSLQQGLDEQYF,TRBJ2-7,.,TRBV27,.
TGTGCCAGCAGCTTAGTACGGACGGATAACTATGGCTACACCTTC,CASSLVRTDNYGYTF,TRBJ1-2,.,TRBV7-8,.
TGTGCCAGCAGTCGATACTCCCAAGGGACAGAATCCTACGAGCAGTACTTC,CASSRYSQGTESYEQYF,TRBJ2-7,.,TRBV2,TRBD1
TGTGCCAGCAGCGTAGTCCGGGACAGGTATAGCACAGATACGCAGTATTTT,CASSVVRDRYSTDTQYF,TRBJ2-3,.,TRBV9,TRBD1
TGTGCCAGCAGCTTCCTCTCCTCGACAGGCGTTACAGATACGCAGTATTTT,CASSFLSSTGVTDTQYF,TRBJ2-3,once,TRBV7-6,.